This T cell receptor (beta chain) was sequenced for a study of cytomegalovirus exposure and HLA in healthy donors. Background on the study: In a later analysis, the roughly 130 validation repertoires were reported to have used the same platform as the approximately 670 first-cohort repertoires. Study results and limitations: It was reported that the classifier diagnosed cytomegalovirus status with high specificity and sensitivity in both the original and validation cohorts. For most TCR sequences rarity was the rule, although some public TCRs occurred in many donors. TCR beta chains numbering more than 150 were designated cytomegalovirus-associated.

In regard to this clone: Its matching antigen is unknown.

The V end lost 3 bases, the J end lost 5 bases, and 17 bases lay between the germline ends. Looked up from germline, CDR1 is KGHSH and CDR2 is LQKENI. This CDR3 has 16 residues. Method: immunoSEQ multiplex PCR; TCRdb's copy keeps in-frame clones and lacks some. The data show 150,000 to 200,000 clones, roughly nine tenths seen once. The J gene is TRBJ2-1, the V gene TRBV18; possible D gene TRBD2, 6 bases. The source material was PBMCs. The origin of this receptor is a young woman in good health and CMV-seropositive. CDR3 bases: TGTGCCAGCTCACCCGGGGGAGGCCTCCCTCACAATGAGCAGTTCTTC. It specifies CASSPGGGLPHNEQFF.